Sequencing of this TCR beta chain was carried out in a study of early stage breast cancer tumors. Study summary: Of around 15 invasive breast tumors, twelve were hormone receptor-positive, HER2-negative. General study findings and limits: Commonly generated sequences made up most enriched TCRB sequences shared between patients.

The CDR3 spans 14 residues. Germline assignment: CDR1 MNHNS and CDR2 SASEGT. V gave up 0 bases and J gave up 8 bases, with 13 bases separating them. This clone has a handful of counts. Its antigen is as yet unknown. Each sample had two DNA replicates, 0.5 ug blood or approximately 1.5 ug tissue. Using immunoSEQ multiplex PCR, the repertoire was profiled, and TCRdb retains in-frame clones only, with some absent. The sample carries roughly 57,000 clones, 90% to 95% recorded once. This TCR derives from a person aged 70 to 85 with breast cancer. The chain combines TRBV6-1 with TRBJ1-2, with a possible D match to TRBD1 (5 bases). The sample taken for sequencing was blood. The CDR3 spells CASSEATQGHGYTF. As DNA, the CDR3 is TGTGCCAGCAGTGAAGCAACGCAGGGTCACGGCTACACCTTC.